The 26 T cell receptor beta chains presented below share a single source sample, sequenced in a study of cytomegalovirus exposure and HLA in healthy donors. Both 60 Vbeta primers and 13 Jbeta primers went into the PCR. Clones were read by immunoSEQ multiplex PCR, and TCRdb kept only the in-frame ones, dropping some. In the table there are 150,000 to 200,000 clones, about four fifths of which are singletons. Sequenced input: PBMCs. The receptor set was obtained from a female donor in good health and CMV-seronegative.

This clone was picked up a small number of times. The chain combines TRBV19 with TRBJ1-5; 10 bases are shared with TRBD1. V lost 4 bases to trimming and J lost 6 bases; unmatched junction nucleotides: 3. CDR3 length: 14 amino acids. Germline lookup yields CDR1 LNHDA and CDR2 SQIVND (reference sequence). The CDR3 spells CASSTTGGGQPQHF. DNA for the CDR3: TGTGCCAGTAGTACGACAGGGGGCGGTCAGCCCCAGCATTTT.

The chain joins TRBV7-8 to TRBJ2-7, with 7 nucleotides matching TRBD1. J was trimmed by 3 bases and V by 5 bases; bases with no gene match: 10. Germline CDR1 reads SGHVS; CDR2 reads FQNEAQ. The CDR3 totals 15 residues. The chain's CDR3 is CASSQPRQGHYEQYF. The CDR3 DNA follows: TGTGCCAGCAGCCAACCTCGACAGGGCCACTACGAGCAGTACTTC.

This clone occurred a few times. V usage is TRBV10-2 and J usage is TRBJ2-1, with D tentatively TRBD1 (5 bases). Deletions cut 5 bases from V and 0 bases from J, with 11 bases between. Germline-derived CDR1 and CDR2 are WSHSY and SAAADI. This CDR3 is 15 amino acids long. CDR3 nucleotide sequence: TGCGCCAGCAGTCAGGGTCCGAGCTCCTACAATGAGCAGTTCTTC. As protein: CASSQGPSSYNEQFF.

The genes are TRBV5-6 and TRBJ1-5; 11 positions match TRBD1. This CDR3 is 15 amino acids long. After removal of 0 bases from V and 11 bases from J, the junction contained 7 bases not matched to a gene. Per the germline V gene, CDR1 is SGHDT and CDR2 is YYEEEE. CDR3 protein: CASSLAGQGAWAQHF. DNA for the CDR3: TGTGCCAGCAGCTTGGCAGGACAGGGGGCATGGGCCCAGCATTTT.

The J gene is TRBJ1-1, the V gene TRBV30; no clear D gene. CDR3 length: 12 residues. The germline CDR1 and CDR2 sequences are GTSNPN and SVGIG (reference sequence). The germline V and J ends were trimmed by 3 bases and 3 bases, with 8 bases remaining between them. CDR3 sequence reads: CAWRQIHTEAFF. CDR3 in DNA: TGTGCCTGGAGACAGATCCACACTGAAGCTTTCTTT.

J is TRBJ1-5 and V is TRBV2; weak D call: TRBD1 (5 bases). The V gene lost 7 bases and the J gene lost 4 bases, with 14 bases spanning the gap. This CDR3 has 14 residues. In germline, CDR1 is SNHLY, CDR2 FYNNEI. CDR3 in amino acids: CASMAGQGNQPQHF. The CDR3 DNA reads TGTGCCAGCATGGCAGGGCAAGGGAATCAGCCCCAGCATTTT.

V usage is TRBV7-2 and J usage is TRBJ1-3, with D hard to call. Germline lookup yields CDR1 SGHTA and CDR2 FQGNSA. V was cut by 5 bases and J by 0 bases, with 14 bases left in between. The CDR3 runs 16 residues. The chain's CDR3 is CASSPYFGDSGNTIYF. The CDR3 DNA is TGTGCCAGCAGCCCTTATTTTGGAGACTCTGGAAACACCATATATTTT.

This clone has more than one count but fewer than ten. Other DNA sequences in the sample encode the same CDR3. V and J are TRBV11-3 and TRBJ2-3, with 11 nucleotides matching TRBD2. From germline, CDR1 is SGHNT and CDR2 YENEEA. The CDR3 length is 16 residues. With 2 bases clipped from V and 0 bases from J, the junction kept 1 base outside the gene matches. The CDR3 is CASSLLAGGSTDTQYF. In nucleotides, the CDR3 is TGTGCCAGCAGCTTATTAGCGGGGGGGAGCACAGATACGCAGTATTTT.

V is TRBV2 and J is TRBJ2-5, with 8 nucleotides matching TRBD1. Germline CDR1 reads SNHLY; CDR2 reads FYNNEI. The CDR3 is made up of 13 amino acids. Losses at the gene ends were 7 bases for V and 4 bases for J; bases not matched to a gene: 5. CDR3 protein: CASTGTGGETQYF. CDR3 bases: TGTGCCAGCACCGGGACAGGAGGAGAGACCCAGTACTTC.

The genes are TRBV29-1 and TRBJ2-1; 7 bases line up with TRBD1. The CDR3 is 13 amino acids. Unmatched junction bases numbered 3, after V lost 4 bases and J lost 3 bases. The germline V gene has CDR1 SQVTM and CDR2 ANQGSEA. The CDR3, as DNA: TGCAGCGTTGTGGCAGGGGGCTACAATGAGCAGTTCTTC. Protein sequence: CSVVAGGYNEQFF.

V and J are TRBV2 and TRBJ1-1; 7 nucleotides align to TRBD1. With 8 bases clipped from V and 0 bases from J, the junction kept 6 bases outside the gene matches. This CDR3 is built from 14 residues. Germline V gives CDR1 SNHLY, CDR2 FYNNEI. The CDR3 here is CASEQGRLNTEAFF. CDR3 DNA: TGTGCCAGCGAACAGGGGAGGTTGAACACTGAAGCTTTCTTT.

CDR3 amino acids: CASTTGATGELFF. Here the CDR3 DNA reads TGTGCCAGCACGACAGGGGCAACCGGGGAGCTGTTTTTT. The chain has TRBV27 and TRBJ2-2; 8 bases match TRBD1. V lost 7 bases, J lost 5 bases, and 3 bases stayed unmatched. The CDR3 spans 13 residues. Germline V CDR1 and CDR2: MNHEY, SMNVEV (reference sequence).

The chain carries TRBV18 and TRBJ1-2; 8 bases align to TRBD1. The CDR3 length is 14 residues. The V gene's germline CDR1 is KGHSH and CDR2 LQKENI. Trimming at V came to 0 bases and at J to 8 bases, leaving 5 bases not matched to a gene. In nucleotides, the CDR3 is TGTGCCAGCTCACCACCGGGACAGGACCGCGGCTACACCTTC. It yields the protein CASSPPGQDRGYTF.

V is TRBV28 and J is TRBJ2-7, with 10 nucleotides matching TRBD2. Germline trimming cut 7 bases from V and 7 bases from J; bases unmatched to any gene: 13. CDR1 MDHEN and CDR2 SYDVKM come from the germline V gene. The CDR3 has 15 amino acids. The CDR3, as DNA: TGTGCCAGCAACTTAGCGGGAGGCCTCATTGGGGAGCAGTACTTC. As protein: CASNLAGGLIGEQYF.

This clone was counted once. CDR3 coding DNA: TGTGCCAGCAGCGGAGGACAGGTGGCCGCAGATACGCAGTATTTT. This encodes CASSGGQVAADTQYF. The gene calls are TRBV7-9 and TRBJ2-3; 7 bases are shared with TRBD1. Germline CDR1 SEHNR, CDR2 FQNEAQ (reference sequence). V lost 5 bases and J lost 4; bases outside the gene matches: 9. CDR3 length equals 15 residues.

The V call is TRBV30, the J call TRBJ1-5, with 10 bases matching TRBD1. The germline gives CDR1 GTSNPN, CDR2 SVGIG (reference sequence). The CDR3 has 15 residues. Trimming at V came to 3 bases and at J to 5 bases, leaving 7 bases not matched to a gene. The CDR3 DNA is TGTGCCTGGAGCCGACAAGGACAGGGGGATCAGCCCCAGCATTTT. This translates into CAWSRQGQGDQPQHF.

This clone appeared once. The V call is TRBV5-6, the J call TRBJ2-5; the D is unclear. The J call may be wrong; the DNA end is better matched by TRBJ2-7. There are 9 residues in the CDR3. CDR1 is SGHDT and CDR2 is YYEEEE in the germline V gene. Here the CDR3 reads CASSYEQYF. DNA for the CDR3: TGTGCCAGCAGTTACGAGCAGTACTTC.

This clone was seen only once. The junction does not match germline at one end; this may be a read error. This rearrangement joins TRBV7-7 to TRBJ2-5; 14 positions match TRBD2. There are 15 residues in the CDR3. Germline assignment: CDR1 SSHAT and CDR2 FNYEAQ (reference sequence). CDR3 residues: CASSPGLAGEETQYF. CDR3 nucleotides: TGTGCTAGCAGCCCGGGACTAGCGGGGGAAGAGACCCAGTACTTC.

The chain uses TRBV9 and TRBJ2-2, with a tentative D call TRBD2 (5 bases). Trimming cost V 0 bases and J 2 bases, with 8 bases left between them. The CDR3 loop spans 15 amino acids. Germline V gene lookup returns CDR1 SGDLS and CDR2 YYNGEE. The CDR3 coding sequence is TGTGCCAGCAGCGTAGACGGACTTAACACCGGGGAGCTGTTTTTT. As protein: CASSVDGLNTGELFF. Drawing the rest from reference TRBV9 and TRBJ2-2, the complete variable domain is DSGVTQTPKHLITATGQRVTLRCSPRSGDLSVYWYQQSLDQGLQFLIQYYNGEERAKGNILERFSAQQFPDLHSELNLSSLELGDSALYFCASSVDGLNTGELFFGEGSRLTVL.

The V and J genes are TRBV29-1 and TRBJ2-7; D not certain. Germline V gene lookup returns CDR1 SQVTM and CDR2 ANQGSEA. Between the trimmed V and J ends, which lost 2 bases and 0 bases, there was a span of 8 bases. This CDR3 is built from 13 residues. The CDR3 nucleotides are TGCAGCGTTGAAAGCCCTCACTCCTACGAGCAGTACTTC. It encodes CSVESPHSYEQYF.

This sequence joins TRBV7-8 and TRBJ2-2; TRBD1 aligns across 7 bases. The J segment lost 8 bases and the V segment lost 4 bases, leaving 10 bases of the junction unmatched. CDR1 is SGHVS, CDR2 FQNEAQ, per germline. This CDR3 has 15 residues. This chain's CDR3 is CASSSGTARFGELFF. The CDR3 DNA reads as TGTGCCAGCAGCTCCGGGACAGCTCGGTTTGGGGAGCTGTTTTTT.

CDR3: CAWSRGRLSGANVLTF. The CDR3 region has the DNA TGTGCCTGGAGTAGGGGGCGCCTCTCTGGGGCCAACGTCCTGACTTTC. The V gene is TRBV30, the J gene TRBJ2-6; 7 positions agree with TRBD1. Per the germline V gene, CDR1 is GTSNPN and CDR2 is SVGIG (reference sequence). CDR3 size: 16 residues. V was clipped by 2 bases and J by 0 bases; unmatched bases: 4.

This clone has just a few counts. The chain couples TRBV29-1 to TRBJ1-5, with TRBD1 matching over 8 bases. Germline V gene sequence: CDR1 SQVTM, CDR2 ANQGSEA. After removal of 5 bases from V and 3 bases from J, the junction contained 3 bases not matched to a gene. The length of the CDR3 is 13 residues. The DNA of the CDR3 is TGCAGCGTTCGGACAGGGACCAATCAGCCCCAGCATTTT. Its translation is CSVRTGTNQPQHF. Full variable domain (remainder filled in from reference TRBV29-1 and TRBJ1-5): SAVISQKPSRDICQRGTSLTIQCQVDSQVTMMFWYRQQPGQSLTLIATANQGSEATYESGFVIDKFPISRPNLTFSTLTVSNMSPEDSSIYLCSVRTGTNQPQHFGDGTRLSIL.

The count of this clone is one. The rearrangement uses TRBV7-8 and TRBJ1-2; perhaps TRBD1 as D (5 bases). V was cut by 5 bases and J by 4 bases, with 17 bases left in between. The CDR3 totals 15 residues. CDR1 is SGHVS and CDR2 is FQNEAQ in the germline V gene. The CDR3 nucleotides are TGTGCCAGCAGCCCTCGGGGGGGACTGGGCTATGGCTACACCTTC. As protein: CASSPRGGLGYGYTF.

CDR3 sequence: CAWSEGQGLQPQHF. In DNA form, the CDR3 reads TGTGCCTGGAGCGAGGGACAGGGACTCCAGCCCCAGCATTTT. The rearrangement links TRBV30 to TRBJ1-5, with 9 positions matching TRBD1. The CDR3 runs to 14 residues. Trimming at V came to 3 bases and at J to 7 bases, leaving 7 bases not matched to a gene. CDR1 is GTSNPN and CDR2 is SVGIG in the germline V gene (reference sequence).

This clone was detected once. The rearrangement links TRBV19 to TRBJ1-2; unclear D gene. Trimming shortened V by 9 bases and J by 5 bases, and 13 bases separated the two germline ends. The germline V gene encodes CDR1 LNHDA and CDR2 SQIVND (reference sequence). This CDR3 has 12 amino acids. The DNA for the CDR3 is TGTGCCAGCCGATGGGGAGGATATGGCTACACCTTC. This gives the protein CASRWGGYGYTF.